Listed below are T cell receptor beta chains from one sample, sequenced in a study of T-cell reconstitution after alpha-beta-depleted transplantation in children. Each CDR3 protein is one row after TCRdb ran MiXCR on the PCR reads. The table records about 610,000 distinct CDR3 sequences, roughly a tenth of them present only once. The source was PBMCs from the stem cell graft donor, collected from the stem cell graft. These receptors were collected from a human donor who donated a stem cell graft to a child with acute myeloid leukemia. Each CDR3 is given with its conserved first and last residue. The D gene is left open where the match is weak. Clone size is not always given. Where it is, it says once, few, many or a class for expanded clones.

length	V	size	J	D	CDR3	DNA
15	TRBV5-1	few	TRBJ2-7	TRBD1	CASSLRTGQGNEQYF	TGCGCCAGCAGCTTGCGAACGGGACAGGGGAACGAGCAGTACTTC
12	TRBV29-1	.	TRBJ1-1	.	CSVRPPSTEAFF	TGCAGCGTTCGCCCCCCGAGCACTGAAGCTTTCTTT
13	TRBV12-3/TRBV12-4	.	TRBJ2-5	.	CASSFMYQETQYF	TGTGCCAGCAGTTTTATGTACCAAGAGACCCAGTACTTC
16	TRBV20-1	.	TRBJ2-3	.	CSARDWGKAGADTQYF	TGCAGTGCTAGAGATTGGGGAAAAGCGGGCGCAGATACGCAGTATTTT
16	TRBV18	.	TRBJ2-1	.	CASSSDRATSYNEQFF	TGTGCCAGCTCATCGGACAGAGCAACCTCCTACAATGAGCAGTTCTTC
14	TRBV20-1	few	TRBJ2-7	.	CSASPLAFTGEQYF	TGCAGTGCTAGCCCCCTAGCGTTTACCGGCGAGCAGTACTTC
14	TRBV7-2	.	TRBJ2-7	TRBD1	CASSRRQGPYEQYF	TGTGCCAGCAGCAGAAGACAGGGACCCTACGAGCAGTACTTC
14	TRBV20-1	many	TRBJ2-2	.	CSARGLAGTGELFF	TGCAGTGCTAGGGGCCTAGCTGGTACCGGGGAGCTGTTTTTT
16	TRBV25-1	few	TRBJ2-2	.	CASSEYMVSNTGELFF	TGTGCCAGCAGTGAATATATGGTTAGCAACACCGGGGAGCTGTTTTTT
19	TRBV5-1	few	TRBJ2-3	TRBD2	CASSSGLAGGSPSTDTQYF	TGCGCCAGCAGCTCGGGACTAGCGGGAGGATCCCCTAGCACAGATACGCAGTATTTT
16	TRBV6-5	many	TRBJ2-2	.	CASSYSSQGWTGELFF	TGTGCCAGCAGTTACTCGAGTCAGGGGTGGACCGGGGAGCTGTTTTTT
13	TRBV29-1	.	TRBJ1-1	.	CSVEGSQGPEAFF	TGCAGCGTTGAAGGTTCGCAGGGGCCTGAAGCTTTCTTT
14	TRBV2	few	TRBJ1-4	.	CASRAGMANEKLFF	TGTGCCAGCAGAGCAGGGATGGCTAATGAAAAACTGTTTTTT
15	TRBV18	.	TRBJ2-3	TRBD1	CASSPLDRGTDTQYF	TGTGCCAGCTCACCACTGGACAGGGGCACAGATACGCAGTATTTT
13	TRBV3-1	many	TRBJ2-7	.	CASSQDRPYEQYF	TGTGCCAGCAGCCAAGACAGACCCTACGAGCAGTACTTC
17	TRBV6-5	.	TRBJ2-3	TRBD1	CASSYSVSGGRSDTQYF	TGTGCCAGCAGTTACTCGGTGTCAGGGGGCAGATCAGATACGCAGTATTTT
16	TRBV4-2	.	TRBJ2-5	TRBD2	CASSQGTSGTQETQYF	TGTGCCAGCAGCCAAGGGACTAGCGGGACCCAAGAGACCCAGTACTTC
16	TRBV4-2	many	TRBJ1-4	TRBD1	CASSQLGGQVNEKLFF	TGTGCCAGCAGCCAACTTGGAGGACAGGTTAATGAAAAACTGTTTTTT
15	TRBV21-1	.	TRBJ1-4	.	CASSKDRGWSEKLFF	TGTGCCAGCAGCAAGGACCGAGGGTGGAGTGAAAAACTGTTTTTT
14	TRBV28	many	TRBJ1-2	.	CASSLIREGYGYTF	TGTGCCAGCAGTTTAATCCGGGAAGGCTATGGCTACACCTTC
13	TRBV27	.	TRBJ2-1	.	CASKGGGSYEQFF	TGTGCCAGCAAGGGGGGGGGGTCTTATGAGCAGTTCTTC
15	TRBV9	.	TRBJ1-3	.	CASSTSGASGNTIYF	TGTGCCAGCAGCACCTCAGGCGCCTCTGGAAACACCATATATTTT
17	TRBV4-3	.	TRBJ2-3	TRBD2	CASSQGLAGGSTDTQYF	TGCGCCAGCAGCCAAGGGCTAGCGGGAGGGAGCACAGATACGCAGTATTTT
17	TRBV5-1	.	TRBJ2-2	TRBD2	CASSRTADGGGTGELFF	TGCGCCAGCAGCCGCACAGCAGACGGGGGAGGGACCGGGGAGCTGTTTTTT
15	TRBV4-2	few	TRBJ1-5	.	CASSQETDLPQPQHF	TGTGCCAGCAGCCAAGAGACTGATTTACCCCAGCCCCAGCATTTT
14	TRBV29-1	many	TRBJ2-3	TRBD1	CSVGGGDGTDTQYF	TGCAGCGTTGGAGGGGGCGACGGCACAGATACGCAGTATTTT
14	TRBV7-9	.	TRBJ2-1	.	CASSLVQGFNEQFF	TGTGCCAGCAGCTTAGTACAGGGCTTTAATGAGCAGTTCTTC
13	TRBV5-1	.	TRBJ2-7	.	CASKSGADYEQYF	TGCGCCAGCAAATCAGGGGCTGACTACGAGCAGTACTTC